Listed below are T cell receptor beta chains from one sample, sequenced in a study of T-cell memory formation after mild COVID-19. MiXCR was run by TCRdb on the 5' RACE reads, yielding one entry per CDR3 protein. The sample contains around 200,000 distinct CDR3 sequences, approximately 10% of which appear only once. Sample: PBMCs or a T cell subset sorted from them (not recorded which). The origin of the receptors is a man younger than 35 who had mild COVID-19 (a few samples of this study predate the infection). Cell type and time point are not known. Both conserved end residues are part of each CDR3. A D gene is named only where the DNA matches it firmly. Clone size is stated in some rows and not others, as once, few, many or a class when expanded.

clone size: NA; D gene: TRBD2; V gene: TRBV5-1; J gene: TRBJ2-1; CDR3 DNA: TGCGCCAGCAGCTTAGCGGGGGCTCGCTACAATGAGCAGTTCTTC; CDR3 protein: CASSLAGARYNEQFF
clone size: NA; D gene: TRBD2; V gene: TRBV6-5; J gene: TRBJ2-2; CDR3 DNA: TGTGCCAGCAATATACTAGCGGGGGGCCGTACCGGGGAGCTGTTTTTT; CDR3 protein: CASNILAGGRTGELFF
clone size: few; D gene: NA; V gene: TRBV20-1; J gene: TRBJ2-7; CDR3 DNA: TGCAGTGCACCGGGTCCCTCCTACGAGCAGTACTTC; CDR3 protein: CSAPGPSYEQYF
clone size: NA; D gene: TRBD1; V gene: TRBV20-1; J gene: TRBJ2-3; CDR3 DNA: TGCAGTGCGGTCCAAACAGGGGGCGCAGTAGCAGATACGCAGTATTTT; CDR3 protein: CSAVQTGGAVADTQYF
clone size: few; D gene: NA; V gene: TRBV3-1; J gene: TRBJ2-1; CDR3 DNA: TGTGCCAGCAGCCAAGAGACGGCTCCCTACAATGAGCAGTTCTTC; CDR3 protein: CASSQETAPYNEQFF
clone size: many; D gene: NA; V gene: TRBV11-2; J gene: TRBJ1-2; CDR3 DNA: TGTGCCAGCAGCTTAGATCACACGAACTATGGCTACACCTTC; CDR3 protein: CASSLDHTNYGYTF
clone size: few; D gene: NA; V gene: TRBV12-3/TRBV12-4; J gene: TRBJ2-5; CDR3 DNA: TGTGCCAGCAGTTACAGGGCGGGGAAAGAGACCCAGTACTTC; CDR3 protein: CASSYRAGKETQYF
clone size: NA; D gene: NA; V gene: TRBV30; J gene: TRBJ2-3; CDR3 DNA: TGTGCCTGGTGTCGGAGCACAGATACGCAGTATTTT; CDR3 protein: CAWCRSTDTQYF
clone size: many; D gene: NA; V gene: TRBV20-1; J gene: TRBJ2-5; CDR3 DNA: TGCAGTGCTAGAGAAGGTGGAGAGACCCAGTACTTC; CDR3 protein: CSAREGGETQYF
clone size: many; D gene: NA; V gene: TRBV10-3; J gene: TRBJ1-5; CDR3 DNA: TGTGCCATCAGTGGACTCAGGGCGGGCCAGCCCCAGCATTTT; CDR3 protein: CAISGLRAGQPQHF
clone size: NA; D gene: NA; V gene: TRBV5-4; J gene: TRBJ2-3; CDR3 DNA: TGTGCCAGCAGCTGGGGGTTGGGCGCAGATACGCAGTATTTT; CDR3 protein: CASSWGLGADTQYF
clone size: few; D gene: TRBD1; V gene: TRBV20-1; J gene: TRBJ1-2; CDR3 DNA: TGCAGTGCTAGAGCCGTGGGACAGGGAGGATTCTATGGCTACACCTTC; CDR3 protein: CSARAVGQGGFYGYTF
clone size: few; D gene: NA; V gene: TRBV18; J gene: TRBJ1-4; CDR3 DNA: TGTGCCAGCTCACCACCGTCGACAAGGAGCAATGAAAAACTGTTTTTT; CDR3 protein: CASSPPSTRSNEKLFF
clone size: NA; D gene: NA; V gene: TRBV6-4; J gene: TRBJ2-5; CDR3 DNA: TGTGCCAGCACTGTTCCTCCCGACGGACAAGAGACCCAGTACTTC; CDR3 protein: CASTVPPDGQETQYF
clone size: few; D gene: NA; V gene: TRBV7-6; J gene: TRBJ2-5; CDR3 DNA: TGTGCCAGCAGCTTAGCGATCCGTGGGGAGACCCAGTACTTC; CDR3 protein: CASSLAIRGETQYF
clone size: few; D gene: NA; V gene: TRBV4-1; J gene: TRBJ1-2; CDR3 DNA: TGCGCCAGCAGCCAAGATGCGCGGGCTTATGGCTACACCTTC; CDR3 protein: CASSQDARAYGYTF
clone size: NA; D gene: TRBD1; V gene: TRBV14; J gene: TRBJ2-5; CDR3 DNA: TGTGCCAGCAGCTTCCGGGACAGCCTTGCTGGGACCCAGTACTTC; CDR3 protein: CASSFRDSLAGTQYF
clone size: few; D gene: NA; V gene: TRBV25-1; J gene: TRBJ2-3; CDR3 DNA: TGTGCCAGCAGTCAACCGAAGGTAGCAGCTAGCACAGATACGCAGTATTTT; CDR3 protein: CASSQPKVAASTDTQYF
clone size: few; D gene: NA; V gene: TRBV4-3; J gene: TRBJ1-5; CDR3 DNA: TGCGCCAGCAGCCAAGATCTTGAGGGGACGACGCCCCAGCATTTT; CDR3 protein: CASSQDLEGTTPQHF
clone size: many; D gene: NA; V gene: TRBV5-1; J gene: TRBJ2-3; CDR3 DNA: TGCGCCAGCAGCTCCAGGGAACGCTCTGATACGCAGTATTTT; CDR3 protein: CASSSRERSDTQYF
clone size: few; D gene: TRBD2; V gene: TRBV12-3/TRBV12-4; J gene: TRBJ2-1; CDR3 DNA: TGTGCCAGCAGTTTAAGGGGGGGACTAGCGGGGTACAATGAGCAGTTCTTC; CDR3 protein: CASSLRGGLAGYNEQFF
clone size: many; D gene: TRBD2; V gene: TRBV5-1; J gene: TRBJ2-1; CDR3 DNA: TGCGCCAGCAGCGGAATATCCCTAGCGGGCTCCCCCTACAATGAGCAGTTCTTC; CDR3 protein: CASSGISLAGSPYNEQFF
clone size: NA; D gene: TRBD2; V gene: TRBV18; J gene: TRBJ2-4; CDR3 DNA: TGTGCCAGCTCACCACTCCAGGGGGCAGTTTCACTAGCGGGAGAAAACATTCAGTACTTC; CDR3 protein: CASSPLQGAVSLAGENIQYF
clone size: NA; D gene: TRBD1; V gene: TRBV2; J gene: TRBJ2-5; CDR3 DNA: TGTGCCAGCAGTGTGGACAGGGCGGGGGAGACCCAGTACTTC; CDR3 protein: CASSVDRAGETQYF
clone size: few; D gene: NA; V gene: TRBV2; J gene: TRBJ2-5; CDR3 DNA: TGTGCCAGCACCACAACAGGAGAGACCCAGTACTTC; CDR3 protein: CASTTTGETQYF
clone size: NA; D gene: TRBD1; V gene: TRBV15; J gene: TRBJ2-5; CDR3 DNA: TGTGCCACCAACACCGACGAGGACAGGGTGGAAGAGACCCAGTACTTC; CDR3 protein: CATNTDEDRVEETQYF
clone size: few; D gene: TRBD1; V gene: TRBV5-1; J gene: TRBJ1-2; CDR3 DNA: TGCGCCAGCAGACCCGGGACAGGGAACTATGGCTACACCTTC; CDR3 protein: CASRPGTGNYGYTF
clone size: few; D gene: NA; V gene: TRBV24-1; J gene: TRBJ1-5; CDR3 DNA: TGTGCCACCAGTGATGCCCGACGGGGAAACGAGCCCCAGCATTTT; CDR3 protein: CATSDARRGNEPQHF
clone size: few; D gene: TRBD1; V gene: TRBV5-1; J gene: TRBJ1-2; CDR3 DNA: TGCGCCAGCAGCCTCGAGGGGGCTGGGGATGGCTACACCTTC; CDR3 protein: CASSLEGAGDGYTF
clone size: NA; D gene: NA; V gene: TRBV12-3/TRBV12-4; J gene: TRBJ1-1; CDR3 DNA: TGTGCCAGCAGTTCGTATCTAACCCAGTGGGGGACTGAAGCTTTCTTT; CDR3 protein: CASSSYLTQWGTEAFF
clone size: few; D gene: TRBD1; V gene: TRBV12-3/TRBV12-4; J gene: TRBJ2-1; CDR3 DNA: TGTGCCAGCAGTTCAAACCGACAGGGCCATGAGCAGTTCTTC; CDR3 protein: CASSSNRQGHEQFF
clone size: many; D gene: NA; V gene: TRBV29-1; J gene: TRBJ1-2; CDR3 DNA: TGCAGCGTTCCACGCGACGGACCCTATGGCTACACCTTC; CDR3 protein: CSVPRDGPYGYTF
clone size: NA; D gene: TRBD1; V gene: TRBV3-1; J gene: TRBJ1-1; CDR3 DNA: TGTGCCAGCAGCCAAGATCGCCACCGGACAGGCGACACTGAAGCTTTCTTT; CDR3 protein: CASSQDRHRTGDTEAFF
clone size: few; D gene: NA; V gene: TRBV12-3/TRBV12-4; J gene: TRBJ2-1; CDR3 DNA: TGTGCCAGCAGTTCCAGACTAGGGCGGCTGACTGAGCAGTTCTTC; CDR3 protein: CASSSRLGRLTEQFF
clone size: few; D gene: NA; V gene: TRBV20-1; J gene: TRBJ1-1; CDR3 DNA: TGCAGTGCTAGAGGGGGGGGAAATGAAGCTTTCTTT; CDR3 protein: CSARGGGNEAFF
clone size: few; D gene: NA; V gene: TRBV5-1; J gene: TRBJ2-3; CDR3 DNA: TGCGCCAGCAGCTTACGGGGACCGGACCTCATGAGGCCAGATACGCAGTATTTT; CDR3 protein: CASSLRGPDLMRPDTQYF
clone size: few; D gene: TRBD1; V gene: TRBV4-1; J gene: TRBJ2-1; CDR3 DNA: TGCGCCAGCAGCCAAGATCAGTACAGGGGGCCTTTCTTC; CDR3 protein: CASSQDQYRGPFF
clone size: NA; D gene: NA; V gene: TRBV11-2; J gene: TRBJ1-1; CDR3 DNA: TGTGCCAGCAGCTTCGCCGGGAAGAACACTGAAGCTTTCTTT; CDR3 protein: CASSFAGKNTEAFF
clone size: NA; D gene: TRBD2; V gene: TRBV3-1; J gene: TRBJ2-3; CDR3 DNA: TGTGCCAGCAGCCTGCGGGGGGTCGAAGATACGCAGTATTTT; CDR3 protein: CASSLRGVEDTQYF
clone size: NA; D gene: TRBD2; V gene: TRBV7-2; J gene: TRBJ2-1; CDR3 DNA: TGTGCCAGCAGCTTCGGACTAGCGGGGGATGAGCAGTTCTTC; CDR3 protein: CASSFGLAGDEQFF
clone size: NA; D gene: NA; V gene: TRBV28; J gene: TRBJ1-2; CDR3 DNA: TGTGCCAGCAGGACCGTGGGATATGGCTACACCTTC; CDR3 protein: CASRTVGYGYTF
clone size: few; D gene: TRBD1; V gene: TRBV6-1; J gene: TRBJ1-4; CDR3 DNA: TGTGCCAGCAGTTGGGACAGTCAACTGTTTTTT; CDR3 protein: CASSWDSQLFF
clone size: few; D gene: TRBD2; V gene: TRBV7-3; J gene: TRBJ2-3; CDR3 DNA: TGTGCCAGCAGCCGGCAGGCGGGGGGGGGCTCAGATACGCAGTATTTT; CDR3 protein: CASSRQAGGGSDTQYF
clone size: NA; D gene: NA; V gene: TRBV2; J gene: TRBJ2-2; CDR3 DNA: TGTGCCAGCAGGCTCGGAAACACCGGGGAGCTGTTTTTT; CDR3 protein: CASRLGNTGELFF
clone size: few; D gene: NA; V gene: TRBV18; J gene: TRBJ1-2; CDR3 DNA: TGTGCCAGCTCACCACCGTTAGGGAACTATGGCTACACCTTC; CDR3 protein: CASSPPLGNYGYTF
clone size: few; D gene: NA; V gene: TRBV6-5; J gene: TRBJ2-1; CDR3 DNA: TGTGCCAGCAGCCGACCGGGGGAATGGTACAATGAGCAGTTCTTC; CDR3 protein: CASSRPGEWYNEQFF
clone size: few; D gene: NA; V gene: TRBV6-5; J gene: TRBJ1-6; CDR3 DNA: TGTGCCAGCAGTTTGGCTCGGGGTTATAATTCACCCCTCCACTTT; CDR3 protein: CASSLARGYNSPLHF